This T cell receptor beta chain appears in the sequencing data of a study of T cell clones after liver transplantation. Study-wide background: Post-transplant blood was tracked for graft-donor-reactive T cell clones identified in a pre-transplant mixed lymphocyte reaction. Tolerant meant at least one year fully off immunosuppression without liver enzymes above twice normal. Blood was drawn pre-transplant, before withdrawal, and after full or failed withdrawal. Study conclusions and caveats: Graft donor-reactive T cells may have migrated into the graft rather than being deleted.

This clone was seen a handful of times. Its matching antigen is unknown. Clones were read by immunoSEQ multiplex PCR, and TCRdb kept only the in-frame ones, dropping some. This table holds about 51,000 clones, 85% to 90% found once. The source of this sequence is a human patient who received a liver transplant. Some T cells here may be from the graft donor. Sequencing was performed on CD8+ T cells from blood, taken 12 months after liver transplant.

This chain's CDR3 is CASSQDLTSGRAYNEQFF. The CDR3, as DNA: TGTGCCAGCAGCCAAGATCTGACTAGCGGGAGGGCCTACAATGAGCAGTTCTTC. The V and J genes are TRBV4-2 and TRBJ2-1; TRBD2 matches 14 bases. Germline-derived CDR1 and CDR2 are LGHNA and YNFKEQ. The CDR3 is made up of 18 amino acids. J lost 2 bases, V lost 0 bases, and 3 bases had no gene match.